The present entry profiles one T cell receptor beta chain with its context. What it recognizes is unknown. The entry originates in a study of persistence of HIV-infected CD4 T cells. The overall study: Suppressive ART had lasted a median of roughly eight years. Up to 180 mL blood was drawn at multiple time points; a couple of donors had single-time leukapheresis.

The immunoSEQ assay was version 4, run in survey mode. The table came from immunoSEQ multiplex PCR; TCRdb's copy has only in-frame clones and leaves some out. This sample has over 35,000 clones, with 90% to 95% found just once. Cells were stimulated nonspecifically with anti-CD3/anti-CD28 magnetic beads. Sorting selected CD4+ T cells upregulating both CD40 ligand and CD69. Trimming stripped 0 bases from V and 3 bases from J, with 12 bases between. Germline assignment: CDR1 SGHRS and CDR2 YFSETQ. The CDR3 contains 15 residues. The source is an adult man with HIV who was CMV-seropositive. This specimen was CD4+ T cells sorted from PBMCs after roughly 18-hour stimulation, taken from a patient who received antiretroviral therapy. The chain combines TRBV5-1 with TRBJ1-2, with D perhaps TRBD1 (6 bases). CDR3 amino acids: CASSLGQGRDYGYTF. For the CDR3, the DNA is TGCGCCAGCAGCTTGGGGCAGGGGCGAGACTATGGCTACACCTTC.